Listed below are T cell receptor beta chains from one sample, sequenced in a study of blood T cells in healthy people across ages. MiXCR, applied by TCRdb to the 5' RACE reads, yields one record per CDR3 protein. This table holds more than 900,000 distinct CDR3 sequences, almost 30% found once. This sample also belongs to another study, concerning T cells of mothers and their children.

Sequenced material: blood. The receptors were gathered from a woman in her 40s in good health. CDR3s include the opening cysteine and the closing phenylalanine or tryptophan.

V	J	CDR3
TRBV28	TRBJ2-7	CAISPTTPYEQYF
TRBV20-1	TRBJ2-1	CSASGGGYNEQFF
TRBV4-2	TRBJ2-7	CASSQDASGGAYEQYF
TRBV6-6	TRBJ2-7	CASTGIGTGGAYEQYF
TRBV2	TRBJ2-6	CASSEDRTGVYGANVLTF
TRBV28	TRBJ2-7	CATGSYEQYF
TRBV7-8	TRBJ2-2	CASSTGSGTGELFF
TRBV27	TRBJ2-5	CASSYSGLALQYF
TRBV5-6	TRBJ2-3	CASSRDRLSTDTQYF
TRBV7-9	TRBJ2-1	CASSLAWQGNREQFF
TRBV9	TRBJ2-5	CASSVVPSGIETQYF
TRBV20-1	TRBJ2-1	CSGDPSPGREQFF
TRBV19	TRBJ2-7	CASSMIGTGSYEQYF
TRBV7-3	TRBJ1-1	CASSPVGPETEAFF
TRBV7-9	TRBJ2-7	CASSTVRTGVYEQYF
TRBV20-1	TRBJ2-1	CSASMESSYNEQFF
TRBV12-3/TRBV12-4	TRBJ2-3	CASSTRTRPTDTQYF
TRBV7-9	TRBJ1-4	CASRRTGSNEKLFF
TRBV7-2	TRBJ1-1	CASSFLLGGNTEAFF
TRBV18	TRBJ1-4	CASSPSPEKLFF
TRBV28	TRBJ2-1	CASSLPQGVPYNEQFF
TRBV7-2	TRBJ1-4	CASSLLTGGITNEKLFF
TRBV29-1	TRBJ1-5	CSVRESGTGYDQPQHF
TRBV5-6	TRBJ2-1	CASSATGVNEQFF
TRBV5-1	TRBJ1-4	CASSPGQGNEKRFF
TRBV7-7	TRBJ2-7	CASSARTGAGEQYF
TRBV7-2	TRBJ2-7	CAGSLGRGSYEQYF